This T cell receptor beta chain was captured by sequencing in a study of blood T cell repertoires in COVID-19. Study-level information: The samples span acute and convalescent COVID-19 from the United States, Italy and Spain. Nucleic acid was either cDNA or gDNA, and it came from T cells, B-cell-depleted T cells, or PBMCs.

In the original workflow: Estimation of nucleated cell counts relied on the amplification of reference gene primers. Clones were read by immunoSEQ multiplex PCR, and TCRdb kept only the in-frame ones, dropping some. V and J calls and clone size come straight from that table; D and trimming were deduced from the DNA. The repertoire has roughly 80,000 clones, about four fifths of them found once; the top ten carry around 15%. In germline, CDR1 is MNHEY, CDR2 SVGAGI. Losses at the gene ends were 7 bases for V and 0 bases for J; bases not matched to a gene: 1. This CDR3 has 14 residues. What was sequenced was peripheral blood. The origin of this receptor is a human donor in a cohort sampled during active COVID-19. The rearrangement links TRBV6-5 to TRBJ2-1; TRBD1 aligns across 9 bases. The CDR3 coding sequence is TGTGCCAGCAAGACAGGGGGCTCCTACAATGAGCAGTTCTTC. Protein product: CASKTGGSYNEQFF.